This T cell receptor beta chain was sequenced for a study of blood T cells in healthy people across ages. There were healthy Caucasian individuals from Russia, aged 6 to 90, serving as donors. Losses at the gene ends were 3 bases for V and 6 bases for J; bases not matched to a gene: 4. The CDR3 runs 13 residues. CDR1 is MDHEN, CDR2 SYDVKM, per germline. A second PCR of 7 to 11 cycles used a sample-barcoded 5' primer and a J-beta primer mix. Researchers report that a template-switch adaptor with 12 random nucleotides tagged each cDNA molecule. TCRdb re-analysed the 5' RACE reads in MiXCR, keeping a single row per CDR3 protein. The sample holds about 1.8 million distinct CDR3 sequences, around half seen once.

The clonotype originates from a woman aged 40 to 49 in good health. The sequencing input was blood. The chain recombines TRBV28 with TRBJ1-1; 7 bases align to TRBD1. The chain's CDR3 is CASSFRQGPEAFF. The CDR3 region has the DNA TGTGCCAGCAGTTTCCGACAGGGCCCTGAAGCTTTCTTT.